The 20 T cell receptor beta chains reported below all come from one sample, sequenced in a study of T cells in Graves' hyperthyroidism and ophthalmopathy. What was amplified from RNA transcripts were TCR beta CDR3 regions. First-round RT-PCR of the TCR CDR3 relied on the HTBI primer set. TCRdb reprocessed the multiplex PCR reads with MiXCR, giving one entry per CDR3 protein. The data contain more than 500,000 distinct CDR3 sequences, roughly a sixth of them singletons. Material: blood. The receptors were gathered from a woman in her thirties with Graves' ophthalmopathy.

This clonotype was seen repeatedly, ten times or more. The chain carries TRBV2 and TRBJ2-3; 7 bases align to TRBD2. This CDR3 comprises 13 residues. CDR1 and CDR2 from the germline V gene are SNHLY and FYNNEI. V lost 2 bases, J lost 6 bases, and 2 bases stayed unmatched. The CDR3 coding sequence is TGTGCCAGCAGTGAACAGGGAGGGGATACGCAGTATTTT. Its translation is CASSEQGGDTQYF.

This clonotype was detected ten times or more. This chain uses TRBV28 with TRBJ2-7, with D hard to call. V lost 6 bases and J 7 bases, leaving 10 bases between the germline ends. CDR1 and CDR2 (germline): MDHEN, SYDVKM. This CDR3 has 11 amino acids. DNA of the CDR3: TGTGCCAGCAGATTGTCGTTTGAGCAGTACTTC. It translates to CASRLSFEQYF.

This clonotype showed up just once. One base away lies a much larger clone, so this may be a sequencing read error. V and J are TRBV20-1 and TRBJ2-1; D possibly corresponds to TRBD2 (5 bases). The DNA end favors TRBJ2-7, so the J call may be wrong. The CDR3 is 16 amino acids. Germline V gene data show CDR1 as DFQATT and CDR2 as SNEGSKA (reference sequence). In DNA form, the CDR3 reads TGCAGTGCCCCCGAGGGAGACTCCTGGGCCCCCAATGAGCAGTACTTC. It yields the protein CSAPEGDSWAPNEQYF.

This clonotype came up many times. The CDR3 bases are TGCAGTGCTAGTGACTTAAACCGGGACCCCTACGAGCAGTACTTC. It specifies CSASDLNRDPYEQYF. V gene TRBV20-1 combines with J gene TRBJ2-7, with D perhaps assigned TRBD1 or TRBD2 (5 bases each). The CDR3 is made up of 15 amino acids. The germline V gene encodes CDR1 DFQATT and CDR2 SNEGSKA (reference sequence). V was trimmed by 3 bases and J by 2 bases, leaving 17 bases between them.

The V and J genes are TRBV7-2 and TRBJ1-5, with a possible D match to TRBD1 (5 bases). This CDR3 comprises 14 residues. Trimming left V 4 bases short and J 7 bases short, with 14 bases between. Germline V CDR1 and CDR2: SGHTA, FQGNSA. CDR3 residues: CASSSAGPWQPQHF. The CDR3 DNA sequence: TGTGCCAGCAGCTCGGCGGGGCCTTGGCAGCCCCAGCATTTT.

This clonotype was counted ten times or more. This rearrangement joins TRBV6-2 or TRBV6-3 to TRBJ1-5; D is unclear. This CDR3 spans 12 amino acids. V lost 6 bases to trimming and J lost 5 bases, with 8 bases between them. Germline assignment: CDR1 MNHEY and CDR2 SVGEGT. CDR3 nucleotides: TGTGCCAGCAGGGGATCTTATCAGCCCCAGCATTTT. As protein: CASRGSYQPQHF.

This clonotype showed up many times. The chain links TRBV5-1 to TRBJ1-4, with D perhaps matching TRBD1 (5 bases). The length of the CDR3 is 15 residues. Germline V gene lookup returns CDR1 SGHRS and CDR2 YFSETQ. V lost 4 bases, J lost 5 bases, and 15 bases lay in between. DNA of the CDR3: TGCGCCAGCAGCAACCAGGCAAAGGGGAATGAAAAACTGTTTTTT. Its translation is CASSNQAKGNEKLFF.

In this sample, this clonotype turned up a few times. A read error is likely, as this CDR3 ends without the conserved phenylalanine or tryptophan. The rearrangement joins TRBV5-1 to TRBJ2-5; D might be TRBD1 (6 bases). This CDR3 is 13 amino acids long. Germline V gene data show CDR1 as SGHRS and CDR2 as YFSETQ. Deletions cut 0 bases from V and 6 bases from J, with 9 bases between. The CDR3 nucleotides are TGCGCCAGCAGCTTGGTTGGGGGCAAGACCCAGTACCTC. This encodes CASSLVGGKTQYL.

This clonotype was picked up many times. The V and J genes are TRBV12-3 or TRBV12-4 and TRBJ1-3; D gene uncertain. V shed 5 bases and J shed 0 bases, with 8 bases lying between them. The CDR3 is 14 residues long. The chain's CDR3 is CASSVQASGNTIYF. DNA of the CDR3: TGTGCCAGCAGTGTTCAGGCCTCTGGAAACACCATATATTTT.

The chain uses TRBV24-1 and TRBJ2-5; maybe TRBD1 (5 bases). This CDR3 has 15 residues. V lost 5 bases and J lost 2, with 14 bases in between. Germline V gene lookup returns CDR1 KGHDR and CDR2 SFDVKD. The CDR3 is CATSAVTGYQETQYF. CDR3 nucleotides: TGTGCCACCAGTGCAGTTACAGGATATCAAGAGACCCAGTACTTC.

In its sample, this clonotype was seen many times. CDR3 DNA sequence: TGTGCCAGCTCACTTCCCCTAACGGGAGGGAACATTCAGTACTTC. It yields the protein CASSLPLTGGNIQYF. V gene TRBV18 combines with J gene TRBJ2-4; 8 bases fit TRBD2. The length of the CDR3 is 15 residues. The V gene's germline CDR1 is KGHSH and CDR2 LQKENI. V lost 4 bases to trimming and J lost 7 bases; unmatched junction nucleotides: 9. Supplemented by reference TRBV18 and TRBJ2-4, the full variable domain reads NAGVMQNPRHLVRRRGQEARLRCSPMKGHSHVYWYRQLPEEGLKFMVYLQKENIIDESGMPKERFSAEFPKEGPSILRIQQVVRGDSAAYFCASSLPLTGGNIQYFGAGTRLSVL.

This chain connects TRBV11-1 to TRBJ2-1, with D possibly being TRBD1 (5 bases). Germline CDR1 is SGHAT and CDR2 is FQDESV (reference sequence). This CDR3 has 13 residues. V was pared by 5 bases and J by 5 bases, with 10 bases between. The CDR3 sequence is CASSRTGDNEQFF. CDR3 nucleotide sequence: TGTGCCAGCAGCCGAACAGGTGACAATGAGCAGTTCTTC.

This clonotype was detected ten times or more. The V and J genes are TRBV20-1 and TRBJ2-3; no firm D call. The CDR3 sequence is 12 residues long. Per germline, CDR1 DFQATT and CDR2 SNEGSKA (reference sequence). V shed 5 bases and J shed 4 bases, with 10 bases lying between them. This CDR3 reads CSAVVLPDTQYF. CDR3 in DNA: TGCAGTGCTGTGGTACTTCCAGATACGCAGTATTTT.

The chain links TRBV6-1 to TRBJ1-6, with D perhaps matching TRBD1 (5 bases). Germline values: CDR1 MNHNS, CDR2 SASEGT. Trimming took 5 bases from V and 6 from J, leaving 17 bases between them. The CDR3 runs to 16 residues. The CDR3 nucleotides read TGTGCCAGCAGTTTTCGGGGGTCCGGGCTTAATTCACCCCTCCACTTT. Its protein is CASSFRGSGLNSPLHF.

The chain employs TRBV7-9 and TRBJ2-1, with D unresolved. The length of the CDR3 is 11 residues. The germline V and J ends were trimmed by 2 bases and 10 bases, with 6 bases remaining between them. Looked up from germline, CDR1 is SEHNR and CDR2 is FQNEAQ (reference sequence). This CDR3 reads CASSLNKEQFF. The CDR3, as DNA: TGTGCCAGCAGCTTAAATAAAGAGCAGTTCTTC.

This clonotype was recorded a few times. This rearrangement joins TRBV5-6 to TRBJ2-1, with 8 bases that match TRBD2. This CDR3 region has 16 residues. Germline loops: CDR1 SGHDT, CDR2 YYEEEE. V dropped 3 bases and J dropped 10; count of bases not matched to a gene: 15. CDR3 in DNA: TGTGCCAGCAGCTCCATCAGGTTAGCGGGATCTTGGGAGCAGTTCTTC. It specifies CASSSIRLAGSWEQFF.

The V gene is TRBV28, the J gene TRBJ2-2; D might be TRBD2 (6 bases). CDR1 is MDHEN, CDR2 SYDVKM, per germline. V lost 7 bases and J 5 bases, leaving 14 bases between the germline ends. The CDR3 is 14 residues long. DNA of the CDR3: TGTGCCAGCAACGGAGGGCCACAAACCGGGGAGCTGTTTTTT. This gives the protein CASNGGPQTGELFF.

In its sample, this clonotype was seen a few times. J is TRBJ2-1 and V is TRBV10-3; no definite D call. Germline V gives CDR1 ENHRY, CDR2 SYGVKD. Trimming removed 4 bases from V and 10 bases from J, with 11 bases in between. The CDR3 totals 12 residues. The CDR3 DNA sequence: TGTGCCATCAGTGCCCCCCGGATGGAGCAGTTCTTC. It specifies CAISAPRMEQFF.

This clonotype was detected only a few times. An end of the junction differs from the germline gene, which may be a read error. The chain has TRBV6-1 and TRBJ2-3; D remains ambiguous. CDR3 length: 13 residues. Germline loops: CDR1 MNHNS, CDR2 SASEGT. The CDR3 DNA is TGTGCCAGCAGGGGATCCTCCACAGATACGCGGTATTTT. Protein sequence: CASRGSSTDTRYF.

This clonotype was seen at least ten times. Written as DNA, the CDR3 is TGCAGTGCTAAAATTGGGACTAGCGCGCCAGCGGGGACCCAGTACTTC. Translating gives CSAKIGTSAPAGTQYF. The chain joins TRBV20-1 to TRBJ2-5; 10 bases map to TRBD2. This CDR3 has 16 amino acids. From germline, CDR1 is DFQATT and CDR2 SNEGSKA (reference sequence). V trimming: 4 bases; J trimming: 7 bases; junction bases outside the gene matches: 15.